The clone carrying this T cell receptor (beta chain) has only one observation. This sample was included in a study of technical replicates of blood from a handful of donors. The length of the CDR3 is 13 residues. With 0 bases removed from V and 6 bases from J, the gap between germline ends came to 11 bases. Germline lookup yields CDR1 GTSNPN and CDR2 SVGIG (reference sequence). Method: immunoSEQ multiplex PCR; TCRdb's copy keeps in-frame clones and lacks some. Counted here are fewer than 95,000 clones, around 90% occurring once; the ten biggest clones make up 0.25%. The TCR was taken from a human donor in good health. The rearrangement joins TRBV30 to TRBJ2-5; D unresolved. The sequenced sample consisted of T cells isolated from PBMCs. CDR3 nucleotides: TGTGCCTGGAGTGTACTTCCTGTGAAGACCCAGTACTTC. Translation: CAWSVLPVKTQYF. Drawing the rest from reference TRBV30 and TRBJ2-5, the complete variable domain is SQTIHQWPATLVQPVGSPLSLECTVEGTSNPNLYWYRQAAGRGLQLLFYSVGIGQISSEVPQNLSASRPQDRQFILSSKKLLLSDSGFYLCAWSVLPVKTQYFGPGTRLLVL.